Following are 29 T cell receptor beta chains from one sample sequenced in a study of blood T cell repertoires in COVID-19. Sequencing used immunoSEQ multiplex PCR; TCRdb keeps in-frame clones, though not all of them. The sample has 320,000 or so clones, around 85% seen once; the top ten hold under 2%. Source material: PBMCs or T cells enriched from blood (not recorded which). These receptors all stem from a young woman who had been exposed to COVID-19.

The rearrangement uses TRBV1 and TRBJ2-2; the table's D call, TRBD2, was not checked against the DNA. TRBV1 is described as a pseudogene. The CDR3 sequence is 18 residues long. In DNA, the CDR3 is TGCACCAGCAGCCAAAGGACTAGCGGAAATAAGTCCACCGGGGAGCTGTTTTTT. Translation: CTSSQRTSGNKSTGELFF.

This clone showed up just once. This chain connects TRBV5-1 to TRBJ2-5; maybe TRBD1 (5 bases). This CDR3 is 14 amino acids long. In germline, CDR1 is SGHRS, CDR2 YFSETQ. Trimming left V 1 base short and J 2 bases short, with 9 bases between. CDR3 nucleotide sequence: TGCGCCAGCAGCTTGATAGACAGTCAAGAGACCCAGTACTTC. This translates into CASSLIDSQETQYF.

This clone showed up just a few times. The rearrangement links TRBV6-2 or TRBV6-3 to TRBJ1-2, with no clear D. Trimming removed 0 bases from V and 4 bases from J, with 3 bases in between. CDR3 length: 12 residues. Germline CDR1 reads MNHEY; CDR2 reads SVGEGT. In DNA form, the CDR3 reads TGTGCCAGCAGTTACTCTAGCTATGGCTACACCTTC. It yields the protein CASSYSSYGYTF.

This clone was found once. The chain has TRBV19 and TRBJ2-1, with D maybe TRBD2 (6 bases). The V end lost 6 bases, the J end lost 3 bases, and 12 bases lay between the germline ends. Germline CDR1 LNHDA, CDR2 SQIVND (reference sequence). The CDR3 runs to 14 residues. Written as DNA, the CDR3 is TGTGCCAGTAGCAAAGGGACTGTCTACAATGAGCAGTTCTTC. Translating gives CASSKGTVYNEQFF.

V and J are TRBV18 and TRBJ1-1; the D gene is possibly TRBD1 (6 bases). Germline V lookup: CDR1 KGHSH, CDR2 LQKENI. Trimming cost V 4 bases and J 1 base, with 16 bases left between them. The CDR3 spans 16 residues. The DNA for the CDR3 is TGTGCCAGCTCACAGATATGGGACACTTCGAACACTGAAGCTTTCTTT. This translates into CASSQIWDTSNTEAFF.

V usage is TRBV5-4 and J usage is TRBJ2-5, with D possibly matching TRBD1 (6 bases). V was clipped by 6 bases and J by 5 bases, with 14 bases between them. The CDR3 has 13 amino acids. Germline CDR1 reads SGHNT; CDR2 reads YYREEE (reference sequence). The CDR3 sequence is CASKQGDGETQYF. For the CDR3, the DNA is TGTGCCAGCAAACAGGGAGATGGGGAGACCCAGTACTTC.

The rearrangement joins TRBV5-6 to TRBJ2-3; D ambiguous. The CDR3 contains 12 residues. The V gene lost 2 bases and the J gene lost 7 bases, with 8 bases spanning the gap. CDR1 is SGHDT and CDR2 is YYEEEE in the germline V gene. This CDR3 is CASSLARNTQYF. CDR3 DNA: TGTGCCAGCAGCTTAGCGAGGAATACGCAGTATTTT.

The chain joins TRBV7-2 to TRBJ1-6; D ambiguous. V shed 2 bases and J shed 8 bases, with 10 bases lying between them. Germline V gene sequence: CDR1 SGHTA, CDR2 FQGNSA. The CDR3 is 14 amino acids. The CDR3: CASSLFAGDSPLHF. The CDR3 DNA is TGTGCCAGCAGCTTATTTGCCGGGGATTCACCCCTCCACTTT.

The chain links TRBV28 to TRBJ2-4; D not resolved. CDR3 length equals 14 residues. V was clipped by 3 bases and J by 7 bases, with 13 bases between them. Germline CDR1 reads MDHEN; CDR2 reads SYDVKM. CDR3 in amino acids: CASSLSRLLNIQYF. The CDR3 DNA follows: TGTGCCAGCAGTTTGTCCAGGCTCCTTAACATTCAGTACTTC.

Comments on this clone: The junction differs from germline at one of its ends, possibly a read error. The chain couples TRBV6-5 to TRBJ2-7, with 9 positions matching TRBD1. This CDR3 has 13 residues. The germline V gene has CDR1 MNHEY and CDR2 SVGAGI. For the CDR3, the DNA is TGTGCCAGCAGTTACTCGCAAAACAGGGGGCTGAACTTC. It encodes CASSYSQNRGLNF.

In nucleotides, the CDR3 is TGTGCCAGCAGCGCTCAGACGGGTTTAGAGGGCTACACCTTC. It specifies CASSAQTGLEGYTF. The V call is TRBV9, the J call TRBJ1-2; D is uncertain. V was shortened by 3 bases and J by 8 bases, with 17 bases between the two germline ends. The CDR3 length is 14 residues. Per germline, CDR1 SGDLS and CDR2 YYNGEE.

V is TRBV28 and J is TRBJ2-3, with 9 bases that match TRBD1. J gave up 4 bases and V 0 bases, and 5 bases lay outside the gene matches. CDR1 and CDR2 from the germline V gene are MDHEN and SYDVKM. The CDR3 totals 16 residues. The CDR3 is CASSLWVGQGADTQYF. The CDR3 DNA is TGTGCCAGCAGTTTATGGGTGGGACAGGGAGCAGATACGCAGTATTTT. Full variable domain (outside the CDR3, taken from reference TRBV28 and TRBJ2-3): DVKVTQSSRYLVKRTGEKVFLECVQDMDHENMFWYRQDPGLGLRLIYFSYDVKMKEKGDIPEGYSVSREKKERFSLILESASTNQTSMYLCASSLWVGQGADTQYFGPGTRLTVL.

This rearrangement joins TRBV7-3 to TRBJ2-7, with D maybe TRBD1 (6 bases). The CDR3 runs 14 residues. Germline CDR1 reads SGHTA; CDR2 reads FQGTGA. V gave up 6 bases and J gave up 9 bases, with 21 bases separating them. The CDR3 DNA reads as TGTGCCAGCAGACTAAACAGGGTTTCCCCATCGCAGTACTTC. It codes for CASRLNRVSPSQYF. The variable domain in full, with the rest retrieved from reference TRBV7-3 and TRBJ2-7, is GAGVSQTPSNKVTEKGKYVELRCDPISGHTALYWYRQSLGQGPEFLIYFQGTGAADDSGLPNDRFFAVRPEGSVSTLKIQRTERGDSAVYLCASRLNRVSPSQYFGPGTRLTVT.

This clone has a single count. The chain joins TRBV19 to TRBJ1-4; 10 bases fit TRBD1. Losses at the gene ends were 5 bases for V and 12 bases for J; bases not matched to a gene: 6. The CDR3 covers 13 residues. Germline values: CDR1 LNHDA, CDR2 SQIVND (reference sequence). The CDR3 sequence: CASSWGQGLELFF. The DNA for the CDR3 is TGTGCCAGTAGTTGGGGACAGGGGCTTGAACTGTTTTTT. Based on the CDR3 plus reference TRBV19 and TRBJ1-4, the full variable domain is DGGITQSPKYLFRKEGQNVTLSCEQNLNHDAMYWYRQDPGQGLRLIYYSQIVNDFQKGDIAEGYSVSREKKESFPLTVTSAQKNPTAFYLCASSWGQGLELFFGSGTQLSVL.

The V call is TRBV5-1, the J call TRBJ2-3; TRBD1 might be the D (5 bases). Germline loops: CDR1 SGHRS, CDR2 YFSETQ. The CDR3 spans 16 residues. Trimming took 4 bases from V and 4 from J, leaving 19 bases between them. In DNA, the CDR3 is TGCGCCAGCAGCCCTACCCTTCTTCAGGGTTCAGATACGCAGTATTTT. Residues: CASSPTLLQGSDTQYF.

The chain employs TRBV27 and TRBJ2-3, with 12 bases aligning to TRBD2. The V gene end was trimmed by 4 bases and the J gene end by 2 bases; junction bases not matched to a gene: 7. The CDR3 runs 17 residues. Per germline, CDR1 MNHEY and CDR2 SMNVEV (reference sequence). The DNA of the CDR3 is TGTGCCAGCAGTTCGCGACTAGCGGGGGCGACCACAGATACGCAGTATTTT. Protein product: CASSSRLAGATTDTQYF.

The chain carries TRBV6-4 and TRBJ1-5; D is uncertain. V was trimmed by 2 bases and J by 1 base, leaving 6 bases between them. CDR3 length: 14 amino acids. Germline V lookup: CDR1 MRHNA, CDR2 SNTAGT. The CDR3 loop is CASSDEMSNQPQHF. The CDR3 DNA reads TGTGCCAGCAGTGACGAGATGAGCAATCAGCCCCAGCATTTT.

CDR3 bases: TGTGCCAGTAGTTTGGGACAGCTGAATGAAAAACTGTTTTTT. Protein sequence: CASSLGQLNEKLFF. The V call is TRBV19, the J call TRBJ1-4, with 7 positions matching TRBD1. The CDR3 totals 14 residues. V dropped 5 bases and J dropped 5; count of bases not matched to a gene: 5. Germline V gene data show CDR1 as LNHDA and CDR2 as SQIVND (reference sequence).

The chain joins TRBV19 to TRBJ1-3; D not resolved. Trimming took 7 bases from V and 4 from J, leaving 14 bases between them. Germline V gives CDR1 LNHDA, CDR2 SQIVND (reference sequence). The length of the CDR3 is 14 residues. This chain's CDR3 is CASKVVGVGNTIYF. The CDR3 nucleotides read TGTGCCAGTAAAGTCGTCGGAGTAGGAAACACCATATATTTT.

This rearrangement joins TRBV19 to TRBJ2-3; D gene uncertain. The germline CDR1 and CDR2 sequences are LNHDA and SQIVND (reference sequence). V was shortened by 8 bases and J by 1 base, with 16 bases between the two germline ends. CDR3 length equals 15 residues. The CDR3 DNA follows: TGTGCCAGTTCTCCCAGTGGGCCCGGCACAGATACGCAGTATTTT. It translates to CASSPSGPGTDTQYF. The full variable domain, in which reference TRBV19 and TRBJ2-3 provide the parts outside the CDR3, is DGGITQSPKYLFRKEGQNVTLSCEQNLNHDAMYWYRQDPGQGLRLIYYSQIVNDFQKGDIAEGYSVSREKKESFPLTVTSAQKNPTAFYLCASSPSGPGTDTQYFGPGTRLTVL.

The chain recombines TRBV5-4 with TRBJ2-3; 10 positions agree with TRBD2. The CDR3 extends over 16 amino acids. The J segment lost 5 bases and the V segment lost 2 bases, leaving 8 bases of the junction unmatched. CDR1 and CDR2 from the germline V gene are SGHNT and YYREEE (reference sequence). CDR3 sequence reads: CASSLLSGRAIDTQYF. The CDR3 DNA reads as TGTGCCAGCAGCTTATTAAGCGGGAGGGCCATAGATACGCAGTATTTT.

This chain connects TRBV4-2 to TRBJ2-7, with D perhaps TRBD1 (5 bases). The length of the CDR3 is 15 residues. With 4 bases removed from V and 1 base from J, the gap between germline ends came to 14 bases. Germline lookup yields CDR1 LGHNA and CDR2 YNFKEQ. The CDR3 sequence is CASSRLGATSYEQYF. The CDR3 DNA follows: TGTGCCAGCAGCCGCCTTGGGGCCACTTCCTACGAGCAGTACTTC.

The chain couples TRBV3-1 (or the pseudogene TRBV3-2) to TRBJ2-3; D is perhaps TRBD1 (6 bases). Germline assignment: CDR1 LGHDT and CDR2 YNNKEL (reference sequence). The length of the CDR3 is 14 residues. V dropped 1 base and J dropped 1 base, with 6 bases sitting between them. The chain's CDR3 is CASSQAGGTDTQYF. CDR3 in DNA: TGTGCCAGCAGCCAAGCAGGGGGCACAGATACGCAGTATTTT.

The V call is TRBV25-1, the J call TRBJ2-1; TRBD1 might be the D (5 bases). The CDR3 covers 18 residues. Germline V CDR1 and CDR2: MGHDK, SYGVNS. The V gene lost 2 bases and the J gene lost 3 bases, with 20 bases spanning the gap. The CDR3 nucleotides are TGTGCCAGCAGTGAAGCCCTTCCCAGGGATATCCACTACAATGAGCAGTTCTTC. It is translated as CASSEALPRDIHYNEQFF.

This CDR3 is CASSLDGRGRLNGYTF. For the CDR3, the DNA is TGTGCCAGCAGCTTAGATGGCAGGGGGCGCTTAAATGGCTACACCTTC. The genes are TRBV7-8 and TRBJ1-2; 8 bases agree with TRBD1. The CDR3 covers 16 residues. V was pared by 1 base and J by 6 bases, with 10 bases of the junction left unmatched. The germline V gene encodes CDR1 SGHVS and CDR2 FQNEAQ.

J is TRBJ2-3 and V is TRBV30; D is perhaps TRBD1 (6 bases). The germline CDR1 and CDR2 sequences are GTSNPN and SVGIG (reference sequence). The length of the CDR3 is 14 residues. V lost 3 bases, J lost 0 bases, and 10 bases lay in between. CDR3 protein: CAWRTGTSTDTQYF. CDR3 nucleotide sequence: TGTGCCTGGAGGACAGGAACTAGCACAGATACGCAGTATTTT.

J is TRBJ2-1 and V is TRBV11-2; 13 bases fit TRBD2. CDR1 and CDR2 from the germline V gene are SGHAT and FQNNGV. The CDR3 covers 14 residues. The trim removed 5 bases at V and 9 bases at J, leaving 4 bases unmatched. CDR3 bases: TGTGCCAGCAGCCGGACTAGCGGGAGAGTTGAGCAGTTCTTC. It specifies CASSRTSGRVEQFF.

The rearrangement links TRBV27 to TRBJ2-1, with D possibly being TRBD2 (6 bases). With 8 bases removed from V and 9 bases from J, the gap between germline ends came to 20 bases. The CDR3 loop spans 14 amino acids. Germline V gene data show CDR1 as MNHEY and CDR2 as SMNVEV (reference sequence). CDR3 nucleotide sequence: TGTGCCAGCGTAACAAACGTAGCGGCGGGTGAGCAGTTCTTC. It yields the protein CASVTNVAAGEQFF.

The chain joins TRBV28 to TRBJ2-5, with D perhaps matching TRBD2 (6 bases). Trimming removed 4 bases from V and 5 bases from J, with 17 bases in between. The CDR3 covers 15 residues. The germline CDR1 and CDR2 sequences are MDHEN and SYDVKM. CDR3 DNA sequence: TGTGCCAGCAGTTCAAGCGGGCAGGGCGGGGAGACCCAGTACTTC. The encoded protein is CASSSSGQGGETQYF. The complete variable domain, with remaining parts taken from reference TRBV28 and TRBJ2-5, reads DVKVTQSSRYLVKRTGEKVFLECVQDMDHENMFWYRQDPGLGLRLIYFSYDVKMKEKGDIPEGYSVSREKKERFSLILESASTNQTSMYLCASSSSGQGGETQYFGPGTRLLVL.